The next 27 T cell receptor beta chains were all read from a single sample in a study of blood T cell repertoires in COVID-19. Profiled with immunoSEQ multiplex PCR; TCRdb holds only in-frame clones, not every one. The table lists about 80,000 clones, 78% of them singletons. Sequenced sample: peripheral blood. These TCRs come from a human donor in a cohort sampled during active COVID-19.

This clone was observed a single time. This chain connects TRBV6-5 to TRBJ2-1; TRBD2 aligns across 13 bases. CDR3 length: 16 residues. J lost 4 bases, V lost 2 bases, and 2 bases had no gene match. Germline V lookup: CDR1 MNHEY, CDR2 SVGAGI. In DNA, the CDR3 is TGTGCCAGCAGTTACGGGACTAGCGGGATGTACAATGAGCAGTTCTTC. This codes for CASSYGTSGMYNEQFF.

This clone was seen only once. V usage is TRBV27 and J usage is TRBJ2-7; D is possibly TRBD2 (7 bases). Germline V lookup: CDR1 MNHEY, CDR2 SMNVEV (reference sequence). The CDR3 consists of 11 residues. V was clipped by 6 bases and J by 6 bases, with 9 bases between them. The CDR3 sequence is CASRGGGEQYF. In DNA, the CDR3 is TGTGCCAGCAGGGGAGGGGGCGAGCAGTACTTC.

This clone occurred a few times. The genes are TRBV5-4 and TRBJ1-2; tentatively, D is TRBD1 (6 bases). The CDR3 sequence is 15 residues long. Germline-derived CDR1 and CDR2 are SGHNT and YYREEE (reference sequence). V dropped 4 bases and J dropped 4 bases, with 17 bases sitting between them. The CDR3 spells CASSPWTASSYGYTF. CDR3 DNA sequence: TGTGCCAGCAGCCCCTGGACAGCCTCTTCCTATGGCTACACCTTC.

The chain has TRBV30 and TRBJ1-2; D might be TRBD1 (5 bases). V lost 5 bases to trimming and J lost 4 bases, with 14 bases between them. Germline V lookup: CDR1 GTSNPN, CDR2 SVGIG (reference sequence). The CDR3 is 13 amino acids. In DNA, the CDR3 is TGTGCCTGGGGAGGACACGAGTCCTATGGCTACACCTTC. It is translated as CAWGGHESYGYTF.

The chain couples TRBV30 to TRBJ2-7, with TRBD1 as a possible D gene (6 bases). This CDR3 has 14 residues. CDR1 and CDR2 (germline): GTSNPN, SVGIG (reference sequence). V lost 0 bases and J lost 0, with 9 bases in between. As DNA, the CDR3 is TGTGCCTGGAGTGTCGTCAGGGGCTCCTACGAGCAGTACTTC. It yields the protein CAWSVVRGSYEQYF.

The rearrangement links TRBV5-5 to TRBJ1-6, with 10 bases identical to TRBD1. V was clipped by 4 bases and J by 2 bases; unmatched bases: 9. The CDR3 length is 18 residues. Germline V CDR1 and CDR2: SGHKS, YYEKEE (reference sequence). The CDR3 protein is CASSQPGQGIAYNSPLHF. In DNA, the CDR3 is TGTGCCAGCAGCCAACCGGGACAGGGGATAGCCTATAATTCACCCCTCCACTTT.

This clone was detected once. This chain links TRBV3-1 (or the pseudogene TRBV3-2) with TRBJ2-1; tentative D call: TRBD2 (5 bases). Trimming removed 0 bases at V and 10 bases at J, with 10 bases between. CDR3 length: 13 amino acids. Germline CDR1 reads LGHDT; CDR2 reads YNNKEL (reference sequence). The CDR3 DNA reads as TGTGCCAGCAGCCAAGAGTGGGGAGAGGAGCAGTTCTTC. It encodes CASSQEWGEEQFF.

The V call is TRBV5-1, the J call TRBJ2-3; a possible D gene is TRBD2 (5 bases). V lost 4 bases, J lost 1 base, and 13 bases lay in between. The CDR3 covers 15 residues. From germline, CDR1 is SGHRS and CDR2 YFSETQ. The CDR3 DNA reads TGCGCCAGCAGCCCCGTTGAAGCGGGCACAGATACGCAGTATTTT. This translates into CASSPVEAGTDTQYF.

This clone has just a few counts. This chain uses TRBV19 with TRBJ2-1; D gene uncertain. Germline V gene sequence: CDR1 LNHDA, CDR2 SQIVND (reference sequence). The CDR3 sequence is 16 residues long. Trimming cost V 0 bases and J 2 bases, with 11 bases left between them. The CDR3 coding sequence is TGTGCCAGTAGTATAGATCCCGGAGCAACCTACAATGAGCAGTTCTTC. Translated, it gives CASSIDPGATYNEQFF.

This chain links TRBV2 with TRBJ1-2; D is possibly TRBD1 (5 bases). Per the germline V gene, CDR1 is SNHLY and CDR2 is FYNNEI. V was cut by 4 bases and J by 2 bases, with 17 bases left in between. This CDR3 is built from 16 residues. CDR3 residues: CASSVPGVGPNYGYTF. Written as DNA, the CDR3 is TGTGCCAGCAGTGTACCGGGCGTGGGGCCCAACTATGGCTACACCTTC.

V is TRBV7-9 and J is TRBJ2-5, with D possibly TRBD1 on 7 matching bases. Per germline, CDR1 SEHNR and CDR2 FQNEAQ (reference sequence). V lost 4 bases to trimming and J lost 4 bases, with 19 bases between them. The CDR3 is made up of 16 amino acids. The DNA of the CDR3 is TGTGCCAGCAGCTCGCCCCTGGACAGGCGGGGAGAGACCCAGTACTTC. Translating gives CASSSPLDRRGETQYF. Full variable domain (remainder filled in from reference TRBV7-9 and TRBJ2-5): DTGVSQNPRHKITKRGQNVTFRCDPISEHNRLYWYRQTLGQGPEFLTYFQNEAQLEKSRLLSDRFSAERPKGSFSTLEIQRTEQGDSAMYLCASSSPLDRRGETQYFGPGTRLLVL.

The rearrangement uses TRBV6-1 and TRBJ2-2; 12 nucleotides align to TRBD2. This CDR3 spans 16 amino acids. J gave up 4 bases and V 4 bases, and 4 bases lay outside the gene matches. Germline V gives CDR1 MNHNS, CDR2 SASEGT. CDR3 region: CASSGLAGEGTGELFF. The CDR3 DNA reads TGTGCCAGCAGTGGACTAGCGGGAGAGGGCACCGGGGAGCTGTTTTTT.

This chain joins TRBV28 and TRBJ1-5; 7 bases line up with TRBD1. The germline CDR1 and CDR2 sequences are MDHEN and SYDVKM. V dropped 6 bases and J dropped 6; count of bases not matched to a gene: 11. The CDR3 loop spans 15 amino acids. CDR3: CASSPTGDVGQPQHF. CDR3 sequence (DNA): TGTGCCAGCAGCCCTACAGGGGACGTGGGTCAGCCCCAGCATTTT.

The chain couples TRBV19 to TRBJ2-4, with D possibly matching TRBD2 (5 bases). Germline V gene sequence: CDR1 LNHDA, CDR2 SQIVND (reference sequence). V was clipped by 5 bases and J by 6 bases, with 17 bases between them. The CDR3 has 15 residues. The DNA of the CDR3 is TGTGCCAGTAGTTCGGACTCTGGCACCCGAAACATTCAGTACTTC. This sequence encodes CASSSDSGTRNIQYF.

The chain uses TRBV9 and TRBJ1-1; perhaps TRBD1 as D (5 bases). The germline CDR1 and CDR2 sequences are SGDLS and YYNGEE. The CDR3 length is 14 residues. V lost 7 bases and J 2 bases, leaving 15 bases between the germline ends. This CDR3 reads CASSLTGINTEAFF. The CDR3 DNA sequence: TGTGCCAGCTCACTAACAGGTATCAACACTGAAGCTTTCTTT.

This clone has only one observation. The chain couples TRBV6-5 to TRBJ2-2, with TRBD1 identical over 7 bases. This CDR3 has 14 amino acids. Germline V gives CDR1 MNHEY, CDR2 SVGAGI. The V gene end was trimmed by 2 bases and the J gene end by 4 bases; junction bases not matched to a gene: 1. This CDR3 is CASSYEGATGELFF. As DNA, the CDR3 is TGTGCCAGCAGTTACGAGGGGGCCACCGGGGAGCTGTTTTTT.

The chain uses TRBV7-2 and TRBJ1-3, with D tentatively TRBD1 (6 bases). V was shortened by 5 bases and J by 1 base, with 12 bases between the two germline ends. Germline CDR1 SGHTA, CDR2 FQGNSA. The CDR3 consists of 15 residues. The CDR3: CASSLYQGSGNTIYF. The CDR3 DNA sequence: TGTGCCAGCAGCCTATATCAGGGGTCTGGAAACACCATATATTTT.

This rearrangement joins TRBV7-9 to TRBJ1-1; D gene uncertain. The CDR3 runs to 13 residues. Trimming took 4 bases from V and 6 from J, leaving 12 bases between them. Per the germline V gene, CDR1 is SEHNR and CDR2 is FQNEAQ (reference sequence). The CDR3 region has the DNA TGTGCCAGCAGCTCCTCCGGCGGGGCTGAAGCTTTCTTT. This encodes CASSSSGGAEAFF.

The chain carries TRBV7-2 and TRBJ2-5, with a tentative D call TRBD2 (5 bases). Germline V CDR1 and CDR2: SGHTA, FQGNSA. The CDR3 spans 14 residues. Trimming shortened V by 3 bases and J by 3 bases, and 11 bases separated the two germline ends. In DNA form, the CDR3 reads TGTGCCAGCAGCTTGGACTTTTTGGAAGAGACCCAGTACTTC. Translated, it gives CASSLDFLEETQYF.

The chain combines TRBV5-6 with TRBJ1-2, with D unresolved. Germline CDR1 and CDR2: SGHDT and YYEEEE. Trimming took 4 bases from V and 1 from J, leaving 17 bases between them. The CDR3 is 16 amino acids. The CDR3 nucleotides read TGTGCCAGCAGCCAAACTACGGCGATCTATAACTATGGCTACACCTTC. Protein product: CASSQTTAIYNYGYTF. Full variable domain (remainder filled in from reference TRBV5-6 and TRBJ1-2): DAGVTQSPTHLIKTRGQQVTLRCSPKSGHDTVSWYQQALGQGPQFIFQYYEEEERQRGNFPDRFSGHQFPNYSSELNVNALLLGDSALYLCASSQTTAIYNYGYTFGSGTRLTVV.

The chain uses TRBV6-5 and TRBJ2-3, with 7 nucleotides matching TRBD2. CDR3 size: 12 residues. Germline assignment: CDR1 MNHEY and CDR2 SVGAGI. Losses at the gene ends were 0 bases for V and 11 bases for J; bases not matched to a gene: 2. CDR3 DNA: TGTGCCAGCAGTTACTCCGGCGGGGGGCAGTATTTT. It is translated as CASSYSGGGQYF.

V is TRBV10-3 and J is TRBJ1-1, with 7 bases identical to TRBD1. The germline V gene has CDR1 ENHRY and CDR2 SYGVKD. This CDR3 is built from 16 residues. Trimming cost V 7 bases and J 0 bases; bases outside gene matches: 11. The CDR3 DNA sequence: TGTGCCATCACCGAAGGTGGCAGGGGGATGAACACTGAAGCTTTCTTT. Its translation is CAITEGGRGMNTEAFF.

The chain carries TRBV5-1 and TRBJ1-4, with D maybe TRBD1 (6 bases). This CDR3 has 15 residues. V shed 5 bases and J shed 2 bases, with 13 bases lying between them. Germline CDR1 and CDR2: SGHRS and YFSETQ. The CDR3 coding sequence is TGCGCCAGCAGAGGAGCAGGGGAGACTAATGAAAAACTGTTTTTT. It specifies CASRGAGETNEKLFF.

The J gene is TRBJ1-4, the V gene TRBV11-2; D not resolved. CDR3 size: 15 residues. V lost 4 bases, J lost 4 bases, and 13 bases lay in between. Germline V gene lookup returns CDR1 SGHAT and CDR2 FQNNGV. The CDR3 is CASSSLRGRNEKLFF. The CDR3 region has the DNA TGTGCCAGCAGCTCACTCCGGGGTCGTAATGAAAAACTGTTTTTT. Based on the CDR3 plus reference TRBV11-2 and TRBJ1-4, the full variable domain is EAGVAQSPRYKIIEKRQSVAFWCNPISGHATLYWYQQILGQGPKLLIQFQNNGVVDDSQLPKDRFSAERLKGVDSTLKIQPAKLEDSAVYLCASSSLRGRNEKLFFGSGTQLSVL.

This chain connects TRBV4-3 to TRBJ2-7, with a weak D call TRBD2 (5 bases). V was trimmed by 4 bases and J by 7 bases, leaving 20 bases between them. This CDR3 region has 15 residues. Germline V lookup: CDR1 LGHNA, CDR2 YSLEER. The CDR3 loop reads CASSLGEGDLNEQYV. CDR3 in DNA: TGCGCCAGCAGCCTGGGAGAGGGAGATTTGAATGAGCAGTACGTC.

The count of this clone is one. The chain is built from TRBV27 and TRBJ2-7, with D possibly TRBD2 on 9 matching bases. The germline V gene has CDR1 MNHEY and CDR2 SMNVEV (reference sequence). The CDR3 runs to 15 residues. V lost 6 bases, J lost 7 bases, and 22 bases lay in between. CDR3 DNA: TGTGCCAGCAGCTCCCTTCTAGCGGGACAGGATGAGCAGTACGTC. This sequence encodes CASSSLLAGQDEQYV.

The chain joins TRBV6-4 to TRBJ1-2; 12 bases match TRBD1. Germline V CDR1 and CDR2: MRHNA, SNTAGT. The CDR3 has 18 amino acids. With 7 bases clipped from V and 6 bases from J, the junction kept 18 bases outside the gene matches. In nucleotides, the CDR3 is TGTGCCAGCAAGGATTACCGGGACAGGGGGCGCGCATGGGATGGCTACACCTTC. Translation gives CASKDYRDRGRAWDGYTF.